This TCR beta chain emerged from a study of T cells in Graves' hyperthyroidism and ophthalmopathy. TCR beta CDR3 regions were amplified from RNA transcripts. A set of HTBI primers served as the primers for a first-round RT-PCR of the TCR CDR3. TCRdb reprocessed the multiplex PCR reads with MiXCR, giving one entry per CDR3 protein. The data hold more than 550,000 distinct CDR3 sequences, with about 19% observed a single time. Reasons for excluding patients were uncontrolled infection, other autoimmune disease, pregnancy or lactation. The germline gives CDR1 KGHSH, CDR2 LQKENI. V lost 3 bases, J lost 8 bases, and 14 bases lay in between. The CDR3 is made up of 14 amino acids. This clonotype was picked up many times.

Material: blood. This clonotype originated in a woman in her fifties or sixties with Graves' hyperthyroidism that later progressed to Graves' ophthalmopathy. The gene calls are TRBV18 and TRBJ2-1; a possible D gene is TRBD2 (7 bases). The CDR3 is CASSPGGARDEQFF. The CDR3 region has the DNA TGTGCCAGCTCACCGGGGGGGGCTCGGGATGAGCAGTTCTTC. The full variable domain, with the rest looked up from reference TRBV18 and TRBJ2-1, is NAGVMQNPRHLVRRRGQEARLRCSPMKGHSHVYWYRQLPEEGLKFMVYLQKENIIDESGMPKERFSAEFPKEGPSILRIQQVVRGDSAAYFCASSPGGARDEQFFGPGTRLTVL.